A single sample gave rise to the 17 T cell receptor beta chains below, sequenced in a study of T cell repertoires in cytomegalovirus infection. TCRdb processed the reads anew with MiXCR; each CDR3 protein has one entry. The sample includes nearly 700,000 distinct CDR3 sequences, around 31% of them seen just once. Antigens for these TCRs are unknown. Sequencing was performed on cultured PBMCs, taken from culture after CMV antigen stimulation. The receptors originated from a human donor in good health (CMV status not recorded). Some clones in this sample may be carry-over from other donors' samples.

This clonotype was detected ten times or more. This chain links TRBV7-2 with TRBJ2-3; 8 nucleotides agree with TRBD2. V gave up 5 bases and J gave up 0 bases; unmatched junction bases: 4. The CDR3 sequence is 15 residues long. Per germline, CDR1 SGHTA and CDR2 FQGNSA. The CDR3 coding sequence is TGTGCCAGCAGCAACGGGGGGGCTAGCACAGATACGCAGTATTTT. Protein sequence: CASSNGGASTDTQYF. Full variable domain (outside the CDR3, taken from reference TRBV7-2 and TRBJ2-3): GAGVSQSPSNKVTEKGKDVELRCDPISGHTALYWYRQSLGQGLEFLIYFQGNSAPDKSGLPSDRFSAERTGGSVSTLTIQRTQQEDSAVYLCASSNGGASTDTQYFGPGTRLTVL.

This clonotype was picked up a small number of times. The V gene is TRBV11-2, the J gene TRBJ2-7, with D perhaps being TRBD1 or TRBD2 (6 bases each). Germline values: CDR1 SGHAT, CDR2 FQNNGV. V was clipped by 4 bases and J by 4 bases, with 17 bases between them. This CDR3 spans 15 amino acids. CDR3 DNA sequence: TGTGCCAGCAGCTCCCTAGGGGGAGGAACTTACGAGCAGTACTTC. Translation gives CASSSLGGGTYEQYF.

This clonotype occurred a few times. This chain connects TRBV7-9 to TRBJ2-3; 13 bases are shared with TRBD2. The CDR3 contains 17 residues. The germline V gene has CDR1 SEHNR and CDR2 FQNEAQ (reference sequence). J lost 2 bases, V lost 5 bases, and 7 bases had no gene match. The CDR3 sequence is CASSTLLAGGPTDTQYF. For the CDR3, the DNA is TGTGCCAGCAGCACACTACTAGCGGGGGGGCCCACAGATACGCAGTATTTT.

The gene calls are TRBV4-2 and TRBJ1-2; no definite D call. CDR1 LGHNA and CDR2 YNFKEQ come from the germline V gene. V lost 1 base and J 3 bases, leaving 6 bases between the germline ends. This CDR3 spans 13 amino acids. The CDR3 sequence is CASSQAPHYGYTF. The CDR3 coding sequence is TGTGCCAGCAGCCAAGCGCCGCACTATGGCTACACCTTC.

This clonotype was observed a handful of times. The rearrangement joins TRBV6-2 or TRBV6-3 to TRBJ1-6, with TRBD1 matching over 8 bases. Germline trimming cut 0 bases from V and 9 bases from J; bases unmatched to any gene: 7. This CDR3 is 16 amino acids long. Germline V gene lookup returns CDR1 MNHEY and CDR2 SVGEGT. The CDR3 nucleotides are TGTGCCAGCAGTTACTCGATCCGGACAGGGCTTTCACCCCTCCACTTT. The encoded protein is CASSYSIRTGLSPLHF.

The V gene is TRBV25-1, the J gene TRBJ2-5, with D perhaps matching TRBD1 (5 bases). V dropped 2 bases and J dropped 2 bases, with 9 bases sitting between them. CDR1 MGHDK and CDR2 SYGVNS come from the germline V gene. The CDR3 sequence is 14 residues long. CDR3 amino acids: CASSEQGYQETQYF. In DNA, the CDR3 is TGTGCCAGCAGTGAACAGGGATATCAAGAGACCCAGTACTTC.

The table lists this clonotype with a few counts. The V call is TRBV28, the J call TRBJ2-5; weak D call: TRBD2 (6 bases). Trimming left V 3 bases short and J 4 bases short, with 15 bases between. Per germline, CDR1 MDHEN and CDR2 SYDVKM. This CDR3 contains 15 residues. DNA for the CDR3: TGTGCCAGCAGTTTTGGGGGGTACCTCCGAGAGACCCAGTACTTC. Translating gives CASSFGGYLRETQYF. The full variable domain, rest sourced from reference TRBV28 and TRBJ2-5, is DVKVTQSSRYLVKRTGEKVFLECVQDMDHENMFWYRQDPGLGLRLIYFSYDVKMKEKGDIPEGYSVSREKKERFSLILESASTNQTSMYLCASSFGGYLRETQYFGPGTRLLVL.

The chain employs TRBV6-6 and TRBJ2-4, with 10 bases fitting TRBD2. This CDR3 comprises 15 residues. Germline CDR1 and CDR2: MNHNY and SVGAGI (reference sequence). The ends lost 6 bases at V and 2 bases at J; junction bases unmatched: 4. The DNA of the CDR3 is TGTGCCAGCAGGTCTAGCGGGGGCCCCAAAAACATTCAGTACTTC. This gives the protein CASRSSGGPKNIQYF.

This sequence joins TRBV14 and TRBJ2-7; D is ambiguous. There are 13 residues in the CDR3. Germline CDR1 reads SGHDN; CDR2 reads FVKESK. V was pared by 0 bases and J by 5 bases, with 8 bases between. CDR3 sequence (DNA): TGTGCCAGCAGCCAAGATATGACCCACGAGCAGTACTTC. Protein product: CASSQDMTHEQYF.

The chain joins TRBV28 to TRBJ2-1, with D hard to call. Per germline, CDR1 MDHEN and CDR2 SYDVKM. Trimming pared 4 bases from V and 0 bases from J, leaving 7 bases between. The CDR3 consists of 14 residues. CDR3 sequence: CASSSLFSYNEQFF. Here the CDR3 DNA reads TGTGCCAGCAGTTCACTGTTCTCCTACAATGAGCAGTTCTTC.

This clonotype has at least ten counts. The J gene is TRBJ1-4, the V gene TRBV7-6; D uncertain. This CDR3 region has 14 residues. V was clipped by 1 base and J by 1 base, with 4 bases between them. Germline values: CDR1 SGHVS, CDR2 FNYEAQ. For the CDR3, the DNA is TGTGCCAGCAGCTTAGGACAAACTAATGAAAAACTGTTTTTT. The encoded protein is CASSLGQTNEKLFF.

In its sample, this clonotype was seen a few times. This chain connects TRBV12-3 or TRBV12-4 to TRBJ1-6; weak D call: TRBD1 (5 bases). V was trimmed by 5 bases and J by 10 bases, leaving 12 bases between them. CDR3 length: 13 amino acids. Written as DNA, the CDR3 is TGTGCCAGCAGTCCCTTTAAGGGGTCACCCCTCCACTTT. Protein sequence: CASSPFKGSPLHF.

This clonotype turned up a few times. In nucleotides, the CDR3 is TGCGCCAGCAGCCACTCTAGCGGGAGGGCGTTACAAGAGACCCAGTACTTC. It translates to CASSHSSGRALQETQYF. This chain joins TRBV4-1 and TRBJ2-5; TRBD2 aligns across 12 bases. The CDR3 sequence is 17 residues long. With V trimmed by 3 bases and J by 2 bases, 7 bases remained unmatched. Germline-derived CDR1 and CDR2 are MGHRA and YSYEKL.

The chain recombines TRBV15 with TRBJ1-6; weak D call: TRBD1 (5 bases). CDR1 and CDR2 from the germline V gene are LNHNV and YYDKDF (reference sequence). V lost 0 bases, J lost 11 bases, and 8 bases lay in between. This CDR3 contains 13 residues. CDR3 DNA: TGTGCCACCAGCAGAGATAGACAGACACCCCTCCACTTT. Protein: CATSRDRQTPLHF.

This chain joins TRBV7-8 and TRBJ1-5; 7 bases map to TRBD1. CDR1 is SGHVS and CDR2 is FQNEAQ in the germline V gene. V shed 4 bases, J shed 1 base, and the junction held 10 bases outside the gene matches. The CDR3 contains 17 residues. DNA of the CDR3: TGTGCCAGCAGCTCCACCGTACAGGGGTACAGCAATCAGCCCCAGCATTTT. This gives the protein CASSSTVQGYSNQPQHF.

This clonotype was recorded a few times. The CDR3 DNA is TGTGCCAGCAGCCCGGGGACTAGCGGGGGGTTCTACGAGCAGTACTTC. It specifies CASSPGTSGGFYEQYF. The chain is built from TRBV7-8 and TRBJ2-7, with 15 bases lining up with TRBD2. V trimming: 5 bases; J trimming: 3 bases; junction bases outside the gene matches: 5. The germline V gene has CDR1 SGHVS and CDR2 FQNEAQ. The CDR3 consists of 16 residues.

This clonotype appeared once. The chain joins TRBV7-2 to TRBJ2-3; possible D gene TRBD2, 6 bases. V lost 5 bases and J 4 bases, leaving 13 bases between the germline ends. The CDR3 is 14 amino acids. Germline-derived CDR1 and CDR2 are SGHTA and FQGNSA. CDR3 sequence: CASSRPPGADTQYF. CDR3 sequence (DNA): TGTGCCAGCAGCCGGCCCCCGGGAGCAGATACGCAGTATTTT.